This T cell receptor beta chain was recovered during a study of cytomegalovirus exposure and HLA in healthy donors. Study-wide points: The tendency of first-cohort TCR clusters to co-occur in the 120 or so validation repertoires was the finding of a later analysis.

Details on this clone: What it recognizes is unknown.

The CDR3 is made up of 16 amino acids. CDR1 is MNHEY and CDR2 is SVGAGI in the germline V gene. Trimming took 4 bases from V and 3 from J; bases not matched to a gene: 7. Some clones are missing from TCRdb's copy, which holds only in-frame ones; the method was immunoSEQ multiplex PCR. The table has fewer than 200,000 clones, around nine tenths seen once; the top ten hold approximately 2.6%. The sample taken for sequencing was PBMCs. The sequence derives from a man between 18 and 29 years old in good health and CMV-seropositive. This rearrangement joins TRBV6-5 to TRBJ2-7; 12 nucleotides agree with TRBD2. The CDR3 here is CASSSGLAGPNYEQYF. In DNA form, the CDR3 reads TGTGCCAGCAGTTCTGGACTAGCGGGACCTAACTACGAGCAGTACTTC.